The following is a TCR beta chain sequence with its context. Its antigen target is currently unknown. Base quality data are lacking; no much larger clone is found one base away. The data were obtained in a study of blood T cell repertoires in COVID-19 (dated by TCRdb to the early 2020s). Regarding the study in general: Collaborator samples came from the United States, Italy and Spain and covered acute and convalescent phases of COVID-19. HLA class I and class II types, where available, came from metadata supplied by the sample provider rather than from assay-based typing. Samples were obtained from the ongoing ImmuneRACE study (first 160 participants) and from some 1,200 subjects provided by 6 global collaborators. A de-identified subject ID, COVID-19 status, age in years and sex were almost always included in the sample metadata. The material from the prospective study consisted of cDNA or gDNA derived from T cells, B-cell-depleted T cells, or PBMCs. The repertoires were made available in a free public database intended to serve as a resource for research on the immune response to SARS-CoV-2. Deeply sampled blood TCRbeta repertoires from subjects exposed to, actively infected with, or recovered from COVID-19 were included in the dataset.

Spanning cysteine to phenylalanine, the CDR3 consists of 18 amino acids. Here the CDR3 DNA is all that survives: 54 bases in frame from base 1. Taken from the germline V gene, the CDR1 and CDR2 loops are MGHRA and YSYEKL. Germline trimming amounts to 3 bases on V and 6 bases on J, with 15 as the count of junction bases outside the gene matches. TCRbeta CDR3 regions were amplified from genomic DNA using the immunoSEQ Assay, a bias-controlled multiplex PCR. Per the original workflow: Within the assay, amplification of reference gene primers was used to estimate how many nucleated cells each sample contained. Sequence reads were collapsed and filtered to measure the absolute abundance of every unique TCRbeta CDR3 rearrangement. For each sample, productive Simpson clonality was calculated as the square root of Simpson's diversity index across productive rearrangements. Sourced from immuneACCESS, this table was stored by TCRdb with only in-frame sequences that have V and J called. A share of the clones is absent; for the studies checked, an unresolved V gene accounts for under half, and the remainder has no known explanation. V and J calls and clone size are as listed in that table; D and trimming were resolved from the DNA. Recorded for this sample are 250,000 to 350,000 clones; about 90% of them occurred a single time. The leading ten clones occupy about 1.8% of the sample.

Here is what the overall study found, with its caveats: The quantity of clinical and demographic metadata differed by source and by participant and was supplied without curation.

Participants in the prospective study were enrolled through a virtual design, were aged 18 to 89 years, and lived in roughly 24 United States geographic areas. Cohort assignment in the prospective study relied on participant-reported clinical history from a screening survey and a study questionnaire. In the prospective study, mobile phlebotomists collected whole blood, serum and a nasopharyngeal or oropharyngeal swab from each participant. Over a roughly 2-month period, participants in the prospective study had the option of providing additional blood draws and questionnaires. Before DNA extraction, prospective study blood samples were shipped either frozen or at room temperature.

Material: PBMCs or T cells enriched from blood (not recorded which). The clonotype was recovered from a woman aged 18 to 35 with acute COVID-19. The rearranged chain carries TRBV4-1 and TRBJ2-2, and 8 junction bases match TRBD2. CDR3 protein: CASSQGVVGLVFSGELFF. The nucleotide sequence reads TGCGCCAGCAGCCAGGGCGTGGTGGGACTAGTATTCTCCGGGGAGCTGTTTTTT.